This T cell receptor (beta chain) was identified in a study of T cell changes during pregnancy in multiple sclerosis. There are a few counts of this clone. Germline V lookup: CDR1 KGHSH, CDR2 LQKENI. The CDR3 runs to 14 residues. V lost 1 base and J 4 bases, leaving 10 bases between the germline ends. TCRdb's copy holds only in-frame clones and misses some; the assay was immunoSEQ multiplex PCR. This table has some 68,000 clones, approximately 90% appearing once. The V and J genes are TRBV18 and TRBJ1-2; weak D call: TRBD1 (5 bases). This specimen consisted of peripheral blood, obtained in the second trimester of pregnancy. The sequence came from a female donor in good health, enrolled as a control in a pregnancy study. CDR3 sequence reads: CASSPLREAYGYTF. The CDR3 DNA reads TGTGCCAGCTCACCACTCAGGGAGGCCTATGGCTACACCTTC.